Below are 4 T cell receptor beta chains sequenced from a single sample in a study of neurological immune-mediated disorders. In TCRdb, the 5' RACE reads were re-called with MiXCR into one record per CDR3 protein. The sample lists roughly 55,000 distinct CDR3 sequences, approximately 16% occurring once. Sequencing used PBMCs. These receptors came from a man aged 60 to 69 in good health.

This clonotype appeared many times. V gene TRBV28 combines with J gene TRBJ2-3; 10 bases are a match to TRBD1. After removal of 2 bases from V and 2 bases from J, the junction contained 4 bases not matched to a gene. The germline V gene encodes CDR1 MDHEN and CDR2 SYDVKM. The CDR3 runs 16 residues. CDR3 residues: CASSLSGTGDTDTQYF. As DNA, the CDR3 is TGTGCCAGCAGTTTAAGTGGGACAGGGGACACAGATACGCAGTATTTT. Looking up the rest from reference TRBV28 and TRBJ2-3 gives the full variable domain: DVKVTQSSRYLVKRTGEKVFLECVQDMDHENMFWYRQDPGLGLRLIYFSYDVKMKEKGDIPEGYSVSREKKERFSLILESASTNQTSMYLCASSLSGTGDTDTQYFGPGTRLTVL.

The sample holds many counts of this clonotype. J is TRBJ1-4 and V is TRBV12-3 or TRBV12-4; D is unclear. V was shortened by 3 bases and J by 6 bases, with 17 bases between the two germline ends. This CDR3 has 16 amino acids. CDR3 in DNA: TGTGCCAGCAGTTTTGGGGTTCGGACGAGGGATGAAAAACTGTTTTTT. Translation gives CASSFGVRTRDEKLFF.

This clonotype was seen many times. The chain joins TRBV6-2 or TRBV6-3 to TRBJ2-2; the D is unclear. CDR1 and CDR2 (germline): MNHEY, SVGEGT. Trimming pared 4 bases from V and 6 bases from J, leaving 6 bases between. CDR3 length equals 12 residues. CDR3: CASSLRAGELFF. CDR3 coding DNA: TGTGCCAGCAGTTTACGTGCCGGGGAGCTGTTTTTT.

This clonotype has ten or more counts. The chain employs TRBV7-6 and TRBJ2-6; no firm D call. CDR1 and CDR2 from the germline V gene are SGHVS and FNYEAQ. V lost 3 bases and J 0 bases, leaving 6 bases between the germline ends. This CDR3 has 15 amino acids. CDR3 nucleotide sequence: TGTGCCAGCAGCTTGTTAAGCTCTGGGGCCAACGTCCTGACTTTC. Translated: CASSLLSSGANVLTF.